This TCR beta chain derives from a study of blood T cell repertoires in COVID-19. Here immunoSEQ multiplex PCR was the method, and the copy in TCRdb shows in-frame clones only, minus some. The table records roughly 150,000 clones, 65% to 85% of them present only once. Germline assignment: CDR1 LGHNT and CDR2 FRNRAP. This CDR3 is 15 amino acids long. V dropped 2 bases and J dropped 4 bases, with 14 bases sitting between them. The chain carries TRBV12-5 and TRBJ1-1; D may be TRBD1 (5 bases). The receptor was isolated from a woman aged 80 or older with acute or convalescent COVID-19. Source material: peripheral blood. CDR3 DNA sequence: TGTGCTAGTGGTTTGACAGGACGGGGAGGCACTGAAGCTTTCTTT. Its translation is CASGLTGRGGTEAFF.